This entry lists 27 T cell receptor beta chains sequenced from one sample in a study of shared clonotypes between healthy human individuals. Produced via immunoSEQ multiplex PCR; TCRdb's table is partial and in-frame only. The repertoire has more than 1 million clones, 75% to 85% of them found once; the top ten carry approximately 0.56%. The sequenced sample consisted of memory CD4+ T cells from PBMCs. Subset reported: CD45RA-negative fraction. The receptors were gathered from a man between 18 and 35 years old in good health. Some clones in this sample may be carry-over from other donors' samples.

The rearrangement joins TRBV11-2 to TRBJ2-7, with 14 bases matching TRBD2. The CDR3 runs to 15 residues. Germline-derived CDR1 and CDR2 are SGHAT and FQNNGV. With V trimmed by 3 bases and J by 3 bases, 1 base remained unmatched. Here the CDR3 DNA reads TGTGCCAGCAGCTTCGGGACTAGCGGGAGCTACGAGCAGTACTTC. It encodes CASSFGTSGSYEQYF.

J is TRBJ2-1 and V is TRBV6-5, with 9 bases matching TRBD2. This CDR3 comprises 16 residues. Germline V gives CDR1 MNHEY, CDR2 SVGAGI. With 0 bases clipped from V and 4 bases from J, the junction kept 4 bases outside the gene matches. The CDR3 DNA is TGTGCCAGCAGTTACTCGGAACTAGCGGGTTACAATGAGCAGTTCTTC. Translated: CASSYSELAGYNEQFF.

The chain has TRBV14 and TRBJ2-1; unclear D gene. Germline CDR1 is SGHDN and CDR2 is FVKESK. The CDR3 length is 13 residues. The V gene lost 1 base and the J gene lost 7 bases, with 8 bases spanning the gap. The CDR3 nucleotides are TGTGCCAGCAGCCAAGTTAGCTCGAATGAGCAGTTCTTC. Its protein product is CASSQVSSNEQFF.

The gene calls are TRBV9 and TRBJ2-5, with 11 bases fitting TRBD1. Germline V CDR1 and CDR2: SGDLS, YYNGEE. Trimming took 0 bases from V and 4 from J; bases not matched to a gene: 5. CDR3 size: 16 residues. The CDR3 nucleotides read TGTGCCAGCAGCGTAGTAGGACAGGGGGCTGGAGAGACCCAGTACTTC. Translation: CASSVVGQGAGETQYF.

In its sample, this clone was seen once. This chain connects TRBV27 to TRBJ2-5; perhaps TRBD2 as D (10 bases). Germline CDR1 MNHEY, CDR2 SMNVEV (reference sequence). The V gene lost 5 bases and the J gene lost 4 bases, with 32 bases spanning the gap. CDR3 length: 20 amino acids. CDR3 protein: CASSRGRDRAGAGGLETQYF. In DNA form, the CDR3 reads TGTGCCAGCAGTAGGGGGCGGGACAGGGCCGGAGCGGGAGGGTTAGAGACCCAGTACTTC.

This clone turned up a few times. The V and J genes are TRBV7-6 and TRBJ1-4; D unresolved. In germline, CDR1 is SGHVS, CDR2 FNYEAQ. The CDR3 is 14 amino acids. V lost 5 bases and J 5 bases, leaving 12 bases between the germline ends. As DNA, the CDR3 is TGTGCCAGCAGCATGGACCGCATAAATGAAAAACTGTTTTTT. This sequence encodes CASSMDRINEKLFF.

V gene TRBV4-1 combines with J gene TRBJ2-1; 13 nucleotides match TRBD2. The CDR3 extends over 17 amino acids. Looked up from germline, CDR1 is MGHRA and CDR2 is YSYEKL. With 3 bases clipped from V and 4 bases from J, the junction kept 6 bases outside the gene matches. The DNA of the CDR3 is TGCGCCAGCAGCCAGGGACTAGCGGGACCCTCGTACAATGAGCAGTTCTTC. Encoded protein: CASSQGLAGPSYNEQFF.

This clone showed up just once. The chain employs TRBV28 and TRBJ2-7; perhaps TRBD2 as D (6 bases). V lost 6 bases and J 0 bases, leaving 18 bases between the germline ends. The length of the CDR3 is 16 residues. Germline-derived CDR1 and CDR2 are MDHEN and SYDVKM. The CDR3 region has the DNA TGTGCCAGCAGGCGTGGGGGGTCCCTTAGCTCCTACGAGCAGTACTTC. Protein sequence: CASRRGGSLSSYEQYF. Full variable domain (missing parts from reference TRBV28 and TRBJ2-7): DVKVTQSSRYLVKRTGEKVFLECVQDMDHENMFWYRQDPGLGLRLIYFSYDVKMKEKGDIPEGYSVSREKKERFSLILESASTNQTSMYLCASRRGGSLSSYEQYFGPGTRLTVT.

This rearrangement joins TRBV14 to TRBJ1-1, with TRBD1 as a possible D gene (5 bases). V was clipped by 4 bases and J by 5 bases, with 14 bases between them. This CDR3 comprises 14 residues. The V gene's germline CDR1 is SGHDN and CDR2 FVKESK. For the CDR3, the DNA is TGTGCCAGCAGCCGGAGGGACGGCTCTACTGAAGCTTTCTTT. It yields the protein CASSRRDGSTEAFF.

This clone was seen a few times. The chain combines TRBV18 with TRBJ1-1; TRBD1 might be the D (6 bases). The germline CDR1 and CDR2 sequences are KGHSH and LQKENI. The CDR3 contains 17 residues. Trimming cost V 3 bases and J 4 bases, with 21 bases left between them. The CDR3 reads CASSPGLIGGGGTEAFF. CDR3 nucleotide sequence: TGTGCCAGCTCACCCGGCTTGATCGGCGGGGGCGGCACTGAAGCTTTCTTT.

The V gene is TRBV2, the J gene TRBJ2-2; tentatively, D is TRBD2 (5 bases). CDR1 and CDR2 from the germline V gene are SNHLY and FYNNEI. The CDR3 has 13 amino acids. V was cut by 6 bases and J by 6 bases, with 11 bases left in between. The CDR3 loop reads CASSLTSPGELFF. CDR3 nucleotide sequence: TGTGCCAGCAGCCTTACTAGTCCCGGGGAGCTGTTTTTT.

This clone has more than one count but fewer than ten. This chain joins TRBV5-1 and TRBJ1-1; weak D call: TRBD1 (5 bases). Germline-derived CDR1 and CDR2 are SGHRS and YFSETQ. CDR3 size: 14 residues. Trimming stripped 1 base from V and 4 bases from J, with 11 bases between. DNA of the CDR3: TGCGCCAGCAGCTTGACAGGAGGTAGCACTGAAGCTTTCTTT. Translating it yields CASSLTGGSTEAFF.

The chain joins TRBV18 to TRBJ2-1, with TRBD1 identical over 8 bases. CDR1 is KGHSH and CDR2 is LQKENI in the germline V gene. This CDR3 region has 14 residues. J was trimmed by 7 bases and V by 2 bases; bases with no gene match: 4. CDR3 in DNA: TGTGCCAGCTCACCATGGACAGGGAGAAATGAGCAGTTCTTC. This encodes CASSPWTGRNEQFF.

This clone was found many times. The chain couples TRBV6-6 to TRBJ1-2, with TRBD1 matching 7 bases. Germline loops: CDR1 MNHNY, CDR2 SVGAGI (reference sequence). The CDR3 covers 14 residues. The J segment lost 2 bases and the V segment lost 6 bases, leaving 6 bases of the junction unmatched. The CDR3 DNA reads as TGTGCCAGCAGCAAGAGGGACAGCAACTATGGCTACACCTTC. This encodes CASSKRDSNYGYTF.

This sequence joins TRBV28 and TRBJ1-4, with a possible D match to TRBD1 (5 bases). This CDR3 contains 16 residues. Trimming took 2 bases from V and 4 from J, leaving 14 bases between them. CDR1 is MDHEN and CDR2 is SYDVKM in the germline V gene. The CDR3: CASSLEGQGLNEKLFF. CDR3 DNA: TGTGCCAGCAGTTTAGAAGGGCAGGGCCTTAATGAAAAACTGTTTTTT.

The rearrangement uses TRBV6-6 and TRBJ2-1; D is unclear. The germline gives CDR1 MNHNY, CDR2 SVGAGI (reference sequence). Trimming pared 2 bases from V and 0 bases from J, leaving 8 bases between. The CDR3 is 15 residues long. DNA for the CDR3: TGTGCCAGCAGTTACGGTGGGCCCTCCTACAATGAGCAGTTCTTC. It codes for CASSYGGPSYNEQFF.

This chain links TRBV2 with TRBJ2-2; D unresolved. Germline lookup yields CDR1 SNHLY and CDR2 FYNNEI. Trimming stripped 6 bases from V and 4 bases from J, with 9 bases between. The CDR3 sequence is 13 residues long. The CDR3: CASRKTFTGELFF. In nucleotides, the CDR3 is TGTGCCAGCAGGAAGACATTCACCGGGGAGCTGTTTTTT.

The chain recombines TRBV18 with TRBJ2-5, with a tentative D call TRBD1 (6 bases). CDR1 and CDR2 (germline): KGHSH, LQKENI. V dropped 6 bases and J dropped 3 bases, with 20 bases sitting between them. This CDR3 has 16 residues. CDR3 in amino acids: CASSGWGQPEKETQYF. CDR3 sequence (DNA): TGTGCCAGCTCGGGCTGGGGGCAGCCTGAGAAAGAGACCCAGTACTTC. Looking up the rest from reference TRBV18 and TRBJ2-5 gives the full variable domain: NAGVMQNPRHLVRRRGQEARLRCSPMKGHSHVYWYRQLPEEGLKFMVYLQKENIIDESGMPKERFSAEFPKEGPSILRIQQVVRGDSAAYFCASSGWGQPEKETQYFGPGTRLLVL.

The CDR3 is CRGGAYGYTF. CDR3 DNA sequence: TGCAGGGGGGGGGCCTATGGCTACACCTTC. The rearrangement uses TRBV20-1 and TRBJ1-2; TRBD1 is a possible D gene (6 bases). The length of the CDR3 is 10 residues. From germline, CDR1 is DFQATT and CDR2 SNEGSKA (reference sequence).

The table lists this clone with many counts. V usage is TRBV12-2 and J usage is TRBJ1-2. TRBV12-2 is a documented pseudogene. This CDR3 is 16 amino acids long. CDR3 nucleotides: TGTGCAAGTCGCTTAGGCCAGGGAGTATTAGCCTATGGCTACACCTTC. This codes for CASRLGQGVLAYGYTF.

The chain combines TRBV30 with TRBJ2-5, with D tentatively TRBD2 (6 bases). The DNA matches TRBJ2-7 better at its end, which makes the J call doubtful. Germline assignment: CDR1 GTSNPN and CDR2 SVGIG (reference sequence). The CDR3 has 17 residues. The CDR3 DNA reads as TGTGCCTGGAGTGCCCCGATCTACGGGAGAAACTCCTACGAGCAGTACTTC. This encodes CAWSAPIYGRNSYEQYF.

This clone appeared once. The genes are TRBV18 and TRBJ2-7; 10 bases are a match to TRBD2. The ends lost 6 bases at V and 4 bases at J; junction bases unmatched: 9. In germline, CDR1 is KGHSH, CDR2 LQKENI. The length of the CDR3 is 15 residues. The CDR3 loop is CASSERSSGSYEQYF. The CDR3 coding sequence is TGTGCCAGCTCCGAACGGTCTAGCGGGAGTTACGAGCAGTACTTC.

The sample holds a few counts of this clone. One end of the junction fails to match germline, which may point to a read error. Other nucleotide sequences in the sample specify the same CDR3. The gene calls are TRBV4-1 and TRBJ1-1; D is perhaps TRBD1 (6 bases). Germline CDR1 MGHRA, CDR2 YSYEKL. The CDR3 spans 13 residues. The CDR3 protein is CASSRGQSTEAFF. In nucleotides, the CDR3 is TGCGCCAGCAGCCGAGGACAGAGCACTGAAGCCTTCTTT.

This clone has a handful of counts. In DNA, the CDR3 is TGTGCCAGCGGTCATGGGATGAACACTGAAGCTTTCTTT. Translated: CASGHGMNTEAFF. The chain carries TRBV7-6 and TRBJ1-1, with D unresolved. This CDR3 comprises 13 residues. Per germline, CDR1 SGHVS and CDR2 FNYEAQ. Trimming stripped 8 bases from V and 0 bases from J, with 10 bases between.

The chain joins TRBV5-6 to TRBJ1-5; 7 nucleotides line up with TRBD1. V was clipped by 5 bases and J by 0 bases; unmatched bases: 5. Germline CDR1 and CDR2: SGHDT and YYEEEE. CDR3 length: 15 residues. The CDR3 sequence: CASSRTGVSNQPQHF. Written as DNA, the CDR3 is TGTGCCAGCAGTCGAACAGGGGTTAGCAATCAGCCCCAGCATTTT.

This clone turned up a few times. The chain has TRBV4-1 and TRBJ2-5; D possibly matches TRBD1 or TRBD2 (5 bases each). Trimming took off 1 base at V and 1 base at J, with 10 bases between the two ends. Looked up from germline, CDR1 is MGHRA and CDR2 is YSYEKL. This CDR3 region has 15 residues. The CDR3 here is CASSQGRDPQETQYF. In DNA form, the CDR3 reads TGCGCCAGCAGCCAAGGCCGGGACCCCCAAGAGACCCAGTACTTC.

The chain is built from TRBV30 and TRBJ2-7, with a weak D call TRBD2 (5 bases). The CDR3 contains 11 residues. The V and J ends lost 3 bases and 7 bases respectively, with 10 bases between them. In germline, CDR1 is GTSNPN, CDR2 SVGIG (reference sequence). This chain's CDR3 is CAWSRTGEQYF. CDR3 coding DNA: TGTGCCTGGAGCAGGACGGGGGAGCAGTACTTC.